The 16 T cell receptor beta chains below come from one sample, sequenced in a study of shared clonotypes between healthy human individuals (TCRdb year 2020). Receptor libraries were prepared by the immunoSEQ multiplex PCR assay. TCRdb obtained this table from immuneACCESS and retained in-frame rearrangements with V and J assigned. These tables miss some clones; where compared with another copy, unresolved V genes account for less than half of the shortfall, and the remainder is unexplained. The table for this sample lists about 2.3 million clones; approximately 90% of them were counted only once. Clones ranked in the top ten supply 0.37% of the sample. The sample was naive CD4+ T cells from PBMCs. The cell subset or site label of this sample denotes: CD45RA+ positively selected. These receptors came from a man between 18 and 35 years old in good health. Some clones in this sample may be carry-over from other donors' samples.

The V gene is TRBV4-1, the J gene TRBJ1-2; no reliable D call. CDR1 MGHRA and CDR2 YSYEKL come from the germline V gene. The length of the CDR3 is 14 residues. Trimming took 2 bases from V and 3 from J, leaving 10 bases between them. CDR3 sequence: CASSQWTAYYGYTF. CDR3 DNA: TGCGCCAGCAGCCAATGGACCGCGTACTATGGCTACACCTTC.

The chain has TRBV6-4 and TRBJ2-2, with 10 positions matching TRBD1. V dropped 4 bases and J dropped 6; count of bases not matched to a gene: 8. This CDR3 contains 16 residues. Germline loops: CDR1 MRHNA, CDR2 SNTAGT. The CDR3 DNA follows: TGTGCCAGCAGTGGTGGGACAGGGGTTGTCGCCGGGGAGCTGTTTTTT. Its protein product is CASSGGTGVVAGELFF.

The chain carries TRBV5-5 and TRBJ1-1; the D gene is possibly TRBD1 (6 bases). V was trimmed by 9 bases and J by 5 bases, leaving 26 bases between them. The CDR3 length is 16 residues. Germline V gene data show CDR1 as SGHKS and CDR2 as YYEKEE (reference sequence). The CDR3 here is CATSLSGSGARTEAFF. The DNA of the CDR3 is TGTGCCACCTCACTTTCGGGTTCAGGGGCGCGGACTGAAGCTTTCTTT.

The chain carries TRBV18 and TRBJ2-1; weak D call: TRBD2 (6 bases). V lost 10 bases and J 0 bases, leaving 16 bases between the germline ends. The V gene's germline CDR1 is KGHSH and CDR2 LQKENI. The CDR3 contains 15 residues. CDR3 DNA sequence: TGTGCCACCCAAGGAGGGGCGGACTCCTACAATGAGCAGTTCTTC. Its protein is CATQGGADSYNEQFF.

V and J are TRBV7-2 and TRBJ2-7; no firm D call. CDR3 length: 13 residues. V was shortened by 0 bases and J by 4 bases, with 7 bases between the two germline ends. Germline loops: CDR1 SGHTA, CDR2 FQGNSA. Here the CDR3 reads CASSLAFFYEQYF. The CDR3 DNA reads TGTGCCAGCAGCTTAGCGTTTTTTTACGAGCAGTACTTC.

This chain links TRBV28 with TRBJ1-5; tentative D call: TRBD1 (6 bases). The CDR3 contains 16 residues. Trimming cost V 2 bases and J 6 bases, with 17 bases left between them. The germline V gene has CDR1 MDHEN and CDR2 SYDVKM. CDR3 residues: CASSLRFKGGIQPQHF. In DNA form, the CDR3 reads TGTGCCAGCAGTTTAAGGTTTAAGGGGGGCATTCAGCCCCAGCATTTT.

The V gene is TRBV7-2, the J gene TRBJ1-2; no reliable D call. CDR3 length: 14 amino acids. Germline V gives CDR1 SGHTA, CDR2 FQGNSA. Trimming took 5 bases from V and 6 from J, leaving 16 bases between them. CDR3 amino acids: CASSRTMITDGYTF. The CDR3 DNA reads as TGTGCCAGCAGCCGGACCATGATTACGGATGGCTACACCTTC.

This clone occurred a few times. The CDR3 DNA is TGTGCCATCAGTGACAGAGGAACAGCTTTCTTT. Its protein is CAISDRGTAFF. This rearrangement joins TRBV10-3 to TRBJ1-1, with D unresolved. Looked up from germline, CDR1 is ENHRY and CDR2 is SYGVKD. V was pared by 3 bases and J by 10 bases, with 9 bases between. The CDR3 is 11 amino acids.

On this clone itself: Other nucleotide sequences from this sample produce the same CDR3. In DNA form, the CDR3 reads TGCGCCAGCAGCTTGGCTCTAGCAGCATACAATGAGCAGTTCTTC. Amino acid sequence: CASSLALAAYNEQFF. J is TRBJ2-1 and V is TRBV5-1, with D possibly TRBD2 on 5 matching bases. Trimming stripped 0 bases from V and 4 bases from J, with 11 bases between. Germline V CDR1 and CDR2: SGHRS, YFSETQ. The CDR3 length is 15 residues.

This rearrangement joins TRBV11-2 to TRBJ2-7; 7 bases map to TRBD2. The CDR3 covers 18 residues. The J segment lost 1 base and the V segment lost 2 bases, leaving 14 bases of the junction unmatched. The germline gives CDR1 SGHAT, CDR2 FQNNGV. The CDR3 DNA sequence: TGTGCCAGCAGCTTACTTCGGACCCCTTGGCGGGAGTCCTACGAGCAGTACTTC. It encodes CASSLLRTPWRESYEQYF. The entire variable domain, with the rest obtained from reference TRBV11-2 and TRBJ2-7, is as follows: EAGVAQSPRYKIIEKRQSVAFWCNPISGHATLYWYQQILGQGPKLLIQFQNNGVVDDSQLPKDRFSAERLKGVDSTLKIQPAKLEDSAVYLCASSLLRTPWRESYEQYFGPGTRLTVT.

This chain joins TRBV28 and TRBJ2-1; D is uncertain. The CDR3 runs 13 residues. Germline V gene lookup returns CDR1 MDHEN and CDR2 SYDVKM. Trimming shortened V by 8 bases and J by 9 bases, and 17 bases separated the two germline ends. CDR3 DNA sequence: TGTGCCAGCTGCAGTTCACCCGGGCCTGAGCAGTTCTTC. Protein: CASCSSPGPEQFF.

Details on this clone: The same CDR3 arises from other DNA sequences in this sample as well. The chain couples TRBV7-8 to TRBJ2-7; TRBD2 agrees at 12 bases. J lost 2 bases, V lost 4 bases, and 0 bases had no gene match. The CDR3 covers 14 residues. Germline V gives CDR1 SGHVS, CDR2 FQNEAQ. CDR3 region: CASSSSGRAYEQYF. As DNA, the CDR3 is TGTGCCAGCAGCTCTAGCGGGAGGGCCTACGAGCAGTACTTC.

This clone was detected once. The chain carries TRBV7-9 and TRBJ2-1, with D possibly being TRBD2 (5 bases). The CDR3 loop spans 15 amino acids. CDR1 is SEHNR, CDR2 FQNEAQ, per germline (reference sequence). V was clipped by 5 bases and J by 5 bases, with 16 bases between them. This CDR3 is CASSERAWRNNEQFF. The CDR3 region has the DNA TGTGCCAGCAGCGAGAGGGCCTGGAGAAACAATGAGCAGTTCTTC.

This clone was counted once. The genes are TRBV28 and TRBJ2-7; the D gene could be TRBD1 or TRBD2 (5 bases each). V was trimmed by 0 bases and J by 5 bases, leaving 14 bases between them. This CDR3 is 15 amino acids long. Germline CDR1 reads MDHEN; CDR2 reads SYDVKM. CDR3 protein: CASSLWAGTLHEQYF. The CDR3 nucleotides read TGTGCCAGCAGTTTATGGGCAGGGACCCTCCACGAGCAGTACTTC.

The chain links TRBV19 to TRBJ1-4, with TRBD1 identical over 7 bases. Germline trimming cut 5 bases from V and 7 bases from J; bases unmatched to any gene: 16. CDR1 LNHDA and CDR2 SQIVND come from the germline V gene (reference sequence). This CDR3 has 17 residues. The CDR3 region is CASSLRVTGTAGEKLFF. The CDR3 nucleotides are TGTGCCAGTAGTTTACGCGTAACCGGGACAGCGGGTGAAAAACTGTTTTTT.

V is TRBV9 and J is TRBJ2-2, with unresolved D. V was trimmed by 4 bases and J by 6 bases, leaving 10 bases between them. Germline V gene data show CDR1 as SGDLS and CDR2 as YYNGEE. This CDR3 has 13 amino acids. The CDR3 is CASSPRSAGELFF. The DNA of the CDR3 is TGTGCCAGCAGCCCTAGGAGTGCCGGGGAGCTGTTTTTT. Full variable domain (missing parts from reference TRBV9 and TRBJ2-2): DSGVTQTPKHLITATGQRVTLRCSPRSGDLSVYWYQQSLDQGLQFLIQYYNGEERAKGNILERFSAQQFPDLHSELNLSSLELGDSALYFCASSPRSAGELFFGEGSRLTVL.